This is a list of T cell receptor beta chains from one sample in a study of blood T cell repertoires in COVID-19. The data were produced by immunoSEQ multiplex PCR, yet TCRdb's version contains in-frame clones alone and is incomplete. The table records roughly 160,000 clones, around 82% of them present only once. Sequencing was carried out using peripheral blood. Receptors originate from a man of 80 years or more with COVID-19, enrolled during active disease. The conserved cysteine and the conserved F or W are not part of the CDR3 here. The size entry is marked missing in some rows and otherwise reads once, few, many or a size class.

TRBV3-1/TRBV3-2	once	TRBJ1-1	ASSRRQSMNTEAF
TRBV7-2	.	TRBJ1-4	ASSASRGRTNEKLF
TRBV24-1	.	TRBJ2-2	ATMSESSGYTGELF
TRBV4-2	.	TRBJ1-1	ASSHPQGNTEAF
TRBV27	few	TRBJ1-3	ASSSLTTGYRNTIY
TRBV19	.	TRBJ1-5	ASSYNQPQH
TRBV4-3	.	TRBJ2-3	ASSQEGGDTQY
TRBV6-6	once	TRBJ1-1	ASTRGGLEGGTEAF
TRBV6-8	few	TRBJ2-7	ASSPALNRGPYEQY
TRBV5-4	.	TRBJ1-2	ASSWGQGPKANYGYT
TRBV20-1	.	TRBJ1-1	SATYSRGAF
TRBV7-2	.	TRBJ1-1	ASSLAYRIDDTEAF
TRBV12-3/TRBV12-4	.	TRBJ1-5	ASSFNSNQPQH
TRBV7-2	.	TRBJ2-2	ASSFPGGLLNTGELF
TRBV6-6	.	TRBJ2-5	ASRRQSDSETQY
TRBV2	.	TRBJ1-1	ASSVQGEISEAF
TRBV28	once	TRBJ1-1	ASSFYDREAF
TRBV3-1/TRBV3-2	few	TRBJ1-4	ASSLSGQEKLF
TRBV18	.	TRBJ2-2	ASSPQRETGELF
TRBV19	once	TRBJ2-5	ASSKSIGTSAEETQY
TRBV12-3/TRBV12-4	.	TRBJ1-2	TSSERARGGYT
TRBV4-1	.	TRBJ1-4	ASSRGRVNEKLF
TRBV5-4	.	TRBJ2-7	ASSPGLAYEQY
TRBV28	.	TRBJ1-5	ASSLRDRYQPQH
TRBV18	.	TRBJ2-7	ASSPTLSYEQY
TRBV7-6	.	TRBJ2-7	ASSLEHPGQGNYEQY
TRBV11-2	.	TRBJ1-1	ASSLQGVWTEAF
TRBV3-1/TRBV3-2	.	TRBJ2-5	ASSQDVAAGAQY
TRBV18	.	TRBJ1-6	ASSPVHRESPLH